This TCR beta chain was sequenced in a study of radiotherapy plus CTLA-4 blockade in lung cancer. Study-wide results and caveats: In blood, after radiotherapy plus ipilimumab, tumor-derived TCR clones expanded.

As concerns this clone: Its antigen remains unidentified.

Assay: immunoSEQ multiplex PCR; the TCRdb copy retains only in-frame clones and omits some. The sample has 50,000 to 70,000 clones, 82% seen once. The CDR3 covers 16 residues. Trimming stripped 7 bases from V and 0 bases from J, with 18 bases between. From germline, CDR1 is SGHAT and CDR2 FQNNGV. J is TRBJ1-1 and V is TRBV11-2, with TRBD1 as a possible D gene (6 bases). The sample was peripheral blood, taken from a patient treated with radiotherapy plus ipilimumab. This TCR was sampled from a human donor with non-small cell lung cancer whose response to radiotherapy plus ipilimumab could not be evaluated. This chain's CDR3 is CASISTRGRMNTEAFF. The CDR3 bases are TGTGCCAGCATCTCCACCAGGGGACGGATGAACACTGAAGCTTTCTTT.